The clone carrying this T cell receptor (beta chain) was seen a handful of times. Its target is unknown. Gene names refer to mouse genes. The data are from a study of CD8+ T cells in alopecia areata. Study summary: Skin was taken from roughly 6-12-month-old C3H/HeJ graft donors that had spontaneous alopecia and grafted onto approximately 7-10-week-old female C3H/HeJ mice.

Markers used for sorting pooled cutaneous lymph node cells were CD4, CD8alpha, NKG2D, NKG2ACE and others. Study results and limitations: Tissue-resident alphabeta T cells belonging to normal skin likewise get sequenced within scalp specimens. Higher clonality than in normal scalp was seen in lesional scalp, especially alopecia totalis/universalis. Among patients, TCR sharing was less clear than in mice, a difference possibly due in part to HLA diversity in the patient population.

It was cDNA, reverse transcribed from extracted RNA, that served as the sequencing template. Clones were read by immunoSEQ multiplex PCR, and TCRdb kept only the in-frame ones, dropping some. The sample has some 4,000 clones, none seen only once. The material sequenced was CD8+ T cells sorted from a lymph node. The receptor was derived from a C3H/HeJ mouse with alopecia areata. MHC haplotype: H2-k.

Partial CDR3 DNA: TGTGCCAGCAGTTTGGGGGGGGGCACAAAC. Translating gives CASSLGGGTN. The complete CDR3 sequence is CASSLGGGTNTLYF. This chain links TRBV14 with TRBJ2-4; 8 positions agree with TRBD2. The CDR3 goes on 4 residues after the read ends, and that part is filled in from the germline J gene. Per the germline V gene, CDR1 is SGHDT and CDR2 is FRDEAV. There are 14 residues in the CDR3.